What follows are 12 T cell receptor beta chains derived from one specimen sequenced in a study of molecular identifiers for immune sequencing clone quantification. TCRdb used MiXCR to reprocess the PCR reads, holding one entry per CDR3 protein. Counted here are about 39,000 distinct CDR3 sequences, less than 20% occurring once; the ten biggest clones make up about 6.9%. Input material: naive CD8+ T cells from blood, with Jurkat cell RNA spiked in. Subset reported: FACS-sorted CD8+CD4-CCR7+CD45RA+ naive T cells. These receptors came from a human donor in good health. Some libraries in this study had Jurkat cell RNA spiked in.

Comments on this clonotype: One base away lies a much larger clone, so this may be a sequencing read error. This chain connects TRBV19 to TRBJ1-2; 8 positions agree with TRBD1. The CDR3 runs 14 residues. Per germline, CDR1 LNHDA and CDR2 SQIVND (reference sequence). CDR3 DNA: TGTGCCTGTAGTGGGGACAGGTCCAACTATGGCTACACCTTC. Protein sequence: CACSGDRSNYGYTF.

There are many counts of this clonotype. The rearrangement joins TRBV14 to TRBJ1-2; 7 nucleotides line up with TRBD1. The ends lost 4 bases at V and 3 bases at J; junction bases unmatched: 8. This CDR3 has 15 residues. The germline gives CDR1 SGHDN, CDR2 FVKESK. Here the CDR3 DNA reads TGTGCCAGCAGCCTCATTCCCGGGACAGACTATGGCTACACCTTC. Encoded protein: CASSLIPGTDYGYTF.

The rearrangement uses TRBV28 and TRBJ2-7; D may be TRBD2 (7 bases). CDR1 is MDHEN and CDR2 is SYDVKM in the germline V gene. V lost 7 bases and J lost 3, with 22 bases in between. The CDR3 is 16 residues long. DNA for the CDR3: TGTGCCAGCACCCCATGGGAGGGGGAGGTCGACTACGAGCAGTACTTC. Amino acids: CASTPWEGEVDYEQYF.

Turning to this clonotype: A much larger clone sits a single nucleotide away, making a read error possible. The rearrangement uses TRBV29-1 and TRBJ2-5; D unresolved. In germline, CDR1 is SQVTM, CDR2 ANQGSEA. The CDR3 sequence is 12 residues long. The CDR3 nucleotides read TGCGGCGTTGCCAACATAGGGGAGACCCAGTACTTC. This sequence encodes CGVANIGETQYF.

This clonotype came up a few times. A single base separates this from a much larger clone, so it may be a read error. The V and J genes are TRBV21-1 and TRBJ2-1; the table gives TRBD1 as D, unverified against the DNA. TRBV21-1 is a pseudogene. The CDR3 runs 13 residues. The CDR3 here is CATSGTGNNEQFF. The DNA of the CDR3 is TGTGCCACCTCCGGGACAGGGAACAATGAGCAGTTCTTC.

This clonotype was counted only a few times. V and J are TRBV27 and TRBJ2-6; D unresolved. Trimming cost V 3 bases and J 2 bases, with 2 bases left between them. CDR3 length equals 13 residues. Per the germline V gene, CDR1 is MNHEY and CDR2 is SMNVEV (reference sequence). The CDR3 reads CASSLAGANVLTF. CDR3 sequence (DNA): TGTGCCAGCAGTTTGGCTGGGGCCAACGTCCTGACTTTC.

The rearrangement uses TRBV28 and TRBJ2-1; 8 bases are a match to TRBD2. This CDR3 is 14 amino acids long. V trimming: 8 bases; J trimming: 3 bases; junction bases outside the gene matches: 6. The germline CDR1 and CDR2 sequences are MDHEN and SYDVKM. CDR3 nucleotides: TGTGCCAGCTGCTCGGGACTAGACTACAATGAGCAGTTCTTC. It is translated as CASCSGLDYNEQFF.

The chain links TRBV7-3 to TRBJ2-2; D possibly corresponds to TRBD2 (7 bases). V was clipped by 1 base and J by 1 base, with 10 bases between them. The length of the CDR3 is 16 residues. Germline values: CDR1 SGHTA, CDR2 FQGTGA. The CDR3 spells CASSLIGGRNTGELFF. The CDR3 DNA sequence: TGTGCCAGCAGCTTAATCGGGGGGCGGAACACCGGGGAGCTGTTTTTT.

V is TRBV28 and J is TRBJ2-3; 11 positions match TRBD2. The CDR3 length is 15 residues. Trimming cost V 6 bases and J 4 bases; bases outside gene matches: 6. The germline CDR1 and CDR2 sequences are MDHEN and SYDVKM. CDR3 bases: TGTGCCAGCAGCCTTAGCGGGAGGGCCGCAGATACGCAGTATTTT. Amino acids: CASSLSGRAADTQYF. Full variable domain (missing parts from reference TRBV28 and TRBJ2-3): DVKVTQSSRYLVKRTGEKVFLECVQDMDHENMFWYRQDPGLGLRLIYFSYDVKMKEKGDIPEGYSVSREKKERFSLILESASTNQTSMYLCASSLSGRAADTQYFGPGTRLTVL.

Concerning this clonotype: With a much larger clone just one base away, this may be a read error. The CDR3 loop is CAGSLGAPRHF. CDR3 sequence (DNA): TGTGCCGGCAGTTTGGGGGCCCCTCGGCATTTT. The chain joins TRBV28 to TRBJ1-5, with D possibly matching TRBD1 (6 bases). The CDR3 runs to 11 residues. Germline CDR1 and CDR2: MDHEN and SYDVKM.

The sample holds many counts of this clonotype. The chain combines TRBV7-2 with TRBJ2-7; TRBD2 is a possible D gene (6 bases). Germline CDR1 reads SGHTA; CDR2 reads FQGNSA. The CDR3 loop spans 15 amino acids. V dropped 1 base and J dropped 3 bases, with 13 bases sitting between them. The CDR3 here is CASSLDSSGFYEQYF. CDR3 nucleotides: TGTGCCAGCAGCTTAGATAGTAGCGGATTCTACGAGCAGTACTTC. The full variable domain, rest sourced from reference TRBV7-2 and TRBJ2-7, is GAGVSQSPSNKVTEKGKDVELRCDPISGHTALYWYRQSLGQGLEFLIYFQGNSAPDKSGLPSDRFSAERTGGSVSTLTIQRTQQEDSAVYLCASSLDSSGFYEQYFGPGTRLTVT.

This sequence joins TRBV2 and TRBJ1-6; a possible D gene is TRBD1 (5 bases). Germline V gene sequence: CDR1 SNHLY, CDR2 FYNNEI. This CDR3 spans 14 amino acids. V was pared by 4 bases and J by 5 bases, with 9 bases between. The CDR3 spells CASSVGGDNSPLHF. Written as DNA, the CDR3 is TGTGCCAGCAGTGTCGGGGGGGATAATTCACCCCTCCACTTT.